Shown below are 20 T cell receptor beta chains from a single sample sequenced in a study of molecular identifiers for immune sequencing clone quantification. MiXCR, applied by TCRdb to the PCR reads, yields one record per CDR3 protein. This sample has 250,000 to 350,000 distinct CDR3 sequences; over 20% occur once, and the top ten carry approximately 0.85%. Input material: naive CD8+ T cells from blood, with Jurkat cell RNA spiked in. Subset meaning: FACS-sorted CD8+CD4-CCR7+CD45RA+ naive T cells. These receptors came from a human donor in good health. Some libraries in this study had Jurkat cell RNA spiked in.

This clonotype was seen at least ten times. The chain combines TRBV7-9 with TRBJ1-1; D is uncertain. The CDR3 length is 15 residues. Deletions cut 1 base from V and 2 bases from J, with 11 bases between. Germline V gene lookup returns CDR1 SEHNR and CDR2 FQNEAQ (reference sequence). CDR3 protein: CASSLEAGLNTEAFF. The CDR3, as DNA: TGTGCCAGCAGCTTAGAGGCAGGACTAAACACTGAAGCTTTCTTT. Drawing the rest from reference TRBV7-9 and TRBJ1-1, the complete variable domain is DTGVSQNPRHKITKRGQNVTFRCDPISEHNRLYWYRQTLGQGPEFLTYFQNEAQLEKSRLLSDRFSAERPKGSFSTLEIQRTEQGDSAMYLCASSLEAGLNTEAFFGQGTRLTVV.

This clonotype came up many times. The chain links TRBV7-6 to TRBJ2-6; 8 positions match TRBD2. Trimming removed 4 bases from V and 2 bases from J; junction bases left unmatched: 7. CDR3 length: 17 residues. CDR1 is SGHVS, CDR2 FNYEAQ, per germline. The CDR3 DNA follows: TGTGCCAGCAGCTCAACCGGGGGGGTTCCTGGGGCCAACGTCCTGACTTTC. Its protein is CASSSTGGVPGANVLTF.

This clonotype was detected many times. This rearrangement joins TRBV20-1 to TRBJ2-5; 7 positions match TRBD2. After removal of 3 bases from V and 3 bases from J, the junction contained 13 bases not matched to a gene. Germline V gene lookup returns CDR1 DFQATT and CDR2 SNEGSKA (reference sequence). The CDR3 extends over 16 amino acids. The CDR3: CSASAGGIELEETQYF. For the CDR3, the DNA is TGCAGTGCTAGCGCCGGGGGGATAGAGTTGGAAGAGACCCAGTACTTC.

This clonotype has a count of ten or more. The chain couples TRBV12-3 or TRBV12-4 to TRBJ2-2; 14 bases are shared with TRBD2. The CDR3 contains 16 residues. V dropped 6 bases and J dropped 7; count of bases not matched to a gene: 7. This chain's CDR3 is CASSPGTSGSYGELFF. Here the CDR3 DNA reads TGTGCCAGCAGCCCCGGGACTAGCGGGAGTTACGGGGAGCTGTTTTTT.

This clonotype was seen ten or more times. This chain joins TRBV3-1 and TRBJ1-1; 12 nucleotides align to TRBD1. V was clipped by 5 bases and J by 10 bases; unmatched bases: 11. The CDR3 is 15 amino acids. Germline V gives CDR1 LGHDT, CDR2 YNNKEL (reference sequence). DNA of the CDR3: TGTGCCAGCAGCGAAACCGGGACAGGGGGCATTGGAGCTTTCTTT. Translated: CASSETGTGGIGAFF. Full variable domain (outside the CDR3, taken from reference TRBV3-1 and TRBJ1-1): DTAVSQTPKYLVTQMGNDKSIKCEQNLGHDTMYWYKQDSKKFLKIMFSYNNKELIINETVPNRFSPKSPDKAHLNLHINSLELGDSAVYFCASSETGTGGIGAFFGQGTRLTVV.

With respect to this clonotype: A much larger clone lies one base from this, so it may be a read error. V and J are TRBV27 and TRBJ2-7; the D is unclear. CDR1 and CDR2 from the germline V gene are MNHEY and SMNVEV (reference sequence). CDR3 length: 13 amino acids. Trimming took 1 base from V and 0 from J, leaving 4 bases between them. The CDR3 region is CASSLWFSYEQYF. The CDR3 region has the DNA TGTGCCAGCAGTTTATGGTTCTCCTACGAGCAGTACTTC.

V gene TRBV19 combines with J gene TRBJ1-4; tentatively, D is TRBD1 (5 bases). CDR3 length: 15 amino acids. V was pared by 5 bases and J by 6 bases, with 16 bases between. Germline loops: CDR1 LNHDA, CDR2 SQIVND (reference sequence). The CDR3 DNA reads TGTGCCAGTAGTTCGACCGGGACTTCATATGAAAAACTGTTTTTT. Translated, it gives CASSSTGTSYEKLFF.

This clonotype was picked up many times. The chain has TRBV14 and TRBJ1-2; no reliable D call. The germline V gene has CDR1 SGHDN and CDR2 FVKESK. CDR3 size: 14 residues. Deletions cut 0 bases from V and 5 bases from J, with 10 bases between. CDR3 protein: CASSQDGSEYGYTF. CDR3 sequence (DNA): TGTGCCAGCAGCCAAGACGGGAGTGAGTATGGCTACACCTTC.

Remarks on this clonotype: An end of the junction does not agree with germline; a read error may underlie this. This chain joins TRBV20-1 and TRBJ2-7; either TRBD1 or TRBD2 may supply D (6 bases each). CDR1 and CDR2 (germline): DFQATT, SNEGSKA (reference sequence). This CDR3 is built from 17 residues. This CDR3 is CSALPSGQGSMDYEQCF. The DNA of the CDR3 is TGCAGTGCTCTCCCCTCGGGCCAGGGGAGTATGGACTACGAGCAGTGCTTC.

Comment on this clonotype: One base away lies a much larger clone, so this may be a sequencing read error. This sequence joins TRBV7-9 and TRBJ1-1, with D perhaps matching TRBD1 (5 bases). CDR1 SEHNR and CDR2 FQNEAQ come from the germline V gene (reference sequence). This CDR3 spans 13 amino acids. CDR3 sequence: CASSLVAGNGASF. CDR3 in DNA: TGTGCCAGCAGCTTAGTAGCAGGGAATGGTGCTTCCTTT.

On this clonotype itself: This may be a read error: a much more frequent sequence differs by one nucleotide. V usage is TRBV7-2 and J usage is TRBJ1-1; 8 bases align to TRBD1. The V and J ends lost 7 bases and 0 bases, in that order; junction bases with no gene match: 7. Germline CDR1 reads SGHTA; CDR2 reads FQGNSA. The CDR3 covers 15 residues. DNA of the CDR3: TGTACCAGCACCCAAAGGGACAGGCTGAACACTGAAGCTTTCTTT. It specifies CTSTQRDRLNTEAFF.

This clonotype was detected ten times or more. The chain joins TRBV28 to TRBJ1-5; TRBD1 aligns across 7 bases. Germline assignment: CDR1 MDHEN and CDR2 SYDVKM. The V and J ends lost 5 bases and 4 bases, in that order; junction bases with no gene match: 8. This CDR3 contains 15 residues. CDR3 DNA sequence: TGTGCCAGCAGTCTCCGACAGGGAGAGAATCAGCCCCAGCATTTT. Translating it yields CASSLRQGENQPQHF.

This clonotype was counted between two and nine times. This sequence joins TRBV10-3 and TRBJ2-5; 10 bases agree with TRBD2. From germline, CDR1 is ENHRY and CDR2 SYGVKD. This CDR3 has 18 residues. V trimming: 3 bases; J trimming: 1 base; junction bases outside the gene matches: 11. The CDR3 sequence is CAISDIAGGYPSQETQYF. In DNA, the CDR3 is TGTGCCATCAGTGACATAGCGGGGGGTTACCCCTCCCAAGAGACCCAGTACTTC.

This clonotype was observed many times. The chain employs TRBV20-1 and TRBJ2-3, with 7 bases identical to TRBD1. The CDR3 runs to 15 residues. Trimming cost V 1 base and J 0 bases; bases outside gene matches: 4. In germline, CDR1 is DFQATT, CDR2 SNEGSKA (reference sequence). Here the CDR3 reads CSARVDRSSTDTQYF. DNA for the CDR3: TGCAGTGCTAGAGTGGACAGGTCTAGCACAGATACGCAGTATTTT.

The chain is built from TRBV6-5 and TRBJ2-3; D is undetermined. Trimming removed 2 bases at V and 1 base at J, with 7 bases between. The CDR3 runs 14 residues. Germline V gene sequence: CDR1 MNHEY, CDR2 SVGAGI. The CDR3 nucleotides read TGTGCCAGCAGTTACCCCACGGGCACAGATACGCAGTATTTT. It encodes CASSYPTGTDTQYF.

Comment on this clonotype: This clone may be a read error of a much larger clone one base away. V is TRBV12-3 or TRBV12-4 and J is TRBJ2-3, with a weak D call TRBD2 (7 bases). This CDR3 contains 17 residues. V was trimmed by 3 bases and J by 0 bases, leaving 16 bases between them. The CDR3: CASSLGAAGPSTDTQYF. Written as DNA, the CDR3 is TGTGCCAGCAGTTTGGGGGCAGCGGGACCAAGCACAGATACGCAGTATTTT.

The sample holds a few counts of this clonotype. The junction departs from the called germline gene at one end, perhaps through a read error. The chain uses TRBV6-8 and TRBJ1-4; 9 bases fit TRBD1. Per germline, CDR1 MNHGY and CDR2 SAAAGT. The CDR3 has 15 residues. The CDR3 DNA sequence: TGTGCCAGCAGTCTCCGGGACAGGGTATCCGAAAAACCGTTTTTT. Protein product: CASSLRDRVSEKPFF.

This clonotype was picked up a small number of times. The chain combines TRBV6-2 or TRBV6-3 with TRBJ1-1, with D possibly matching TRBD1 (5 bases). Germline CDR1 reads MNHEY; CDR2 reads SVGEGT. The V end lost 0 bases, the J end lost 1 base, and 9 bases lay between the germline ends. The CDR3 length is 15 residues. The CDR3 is CASSYSPQGNTEAFF. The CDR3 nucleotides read TGTGCCAGCAGTTACTCACCCCAGGGGAACACTGAAGCTTTCTTT.

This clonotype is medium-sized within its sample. The CDR3 DNA reads TGCAGCGTTGATTCGGGACGAGGAGGAGGAAACACCATATATTTT. Its translation: CSVDSGRGGGNTIYF. V is TRBV29-1 and J is TRBJ1-3, with D tentatively TRBD1 (5 bases). Deletions cut 3 bases from V and 4 bases from J, with 16 bases between. Germline loops: CDR1 SQVTM, CDR2 ANQGSEA. CDR3 length: 15 residues.

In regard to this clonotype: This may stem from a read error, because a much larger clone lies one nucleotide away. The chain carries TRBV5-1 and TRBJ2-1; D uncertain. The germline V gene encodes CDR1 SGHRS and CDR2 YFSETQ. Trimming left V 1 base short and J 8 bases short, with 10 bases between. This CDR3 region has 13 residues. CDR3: CASSLLGSDEQFF. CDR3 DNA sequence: TGCGCCAGCAGCTTGCTGGGTTCCGATGAGCAGTTCTTC.